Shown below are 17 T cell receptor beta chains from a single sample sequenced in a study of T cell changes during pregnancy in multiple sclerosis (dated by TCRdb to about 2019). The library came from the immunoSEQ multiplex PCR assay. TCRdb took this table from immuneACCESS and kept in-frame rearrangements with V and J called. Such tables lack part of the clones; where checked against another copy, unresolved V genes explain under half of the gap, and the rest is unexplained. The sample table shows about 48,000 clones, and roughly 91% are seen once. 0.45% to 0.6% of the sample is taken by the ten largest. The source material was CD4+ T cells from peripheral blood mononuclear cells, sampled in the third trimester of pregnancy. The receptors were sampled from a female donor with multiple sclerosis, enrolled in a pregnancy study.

The CDR3 spells CASSYQMAAYEQYF. In DNA form, the CDR3 reads TGTGCCAGCAGTTACCAAATGGCAGCCTACGAGCAGTACTTC. The chain recombines TRBV6-5 with TRBJ2-7; no firm D call. Germline V gives CDR1 MNHEY, CDR2 SVGAGI. CDR3 length: 14 amino acids. The V end lost 2 bases, the J end lost 2 bases, and 10 bases lay between the germline ends.

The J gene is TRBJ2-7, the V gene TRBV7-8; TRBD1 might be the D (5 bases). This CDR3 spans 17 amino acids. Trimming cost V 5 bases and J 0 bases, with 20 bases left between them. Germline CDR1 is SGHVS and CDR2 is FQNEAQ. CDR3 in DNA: TGTGCCAGCAGCCTACCCACCTCCAGGGTAAGCTCCTACGAGCAGTACTTC. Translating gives CASSLPTSRVSSYEQYF.

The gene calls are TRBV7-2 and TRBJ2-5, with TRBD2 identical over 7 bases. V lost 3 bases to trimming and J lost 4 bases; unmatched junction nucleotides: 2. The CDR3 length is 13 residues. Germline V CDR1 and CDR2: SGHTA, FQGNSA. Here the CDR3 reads CASSLSGVETQYF. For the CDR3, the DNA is TGTGCCAGCAGCTTGAGCGGGGTAGAGACCCAGTACTTC.

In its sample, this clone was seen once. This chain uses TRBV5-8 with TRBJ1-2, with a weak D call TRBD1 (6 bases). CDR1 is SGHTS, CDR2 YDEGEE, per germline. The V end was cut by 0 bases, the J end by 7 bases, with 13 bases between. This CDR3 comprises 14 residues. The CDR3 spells CASSLGGPRGGYTF. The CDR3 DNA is TGTGCCAGCAGCTTGGGGGGGCCCCGGGGTGGCTACACCTTC. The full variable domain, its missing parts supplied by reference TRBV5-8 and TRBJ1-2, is EAGVTQSPTHLIKTRGQQATLRCSPISGHTSVYWYQQALGLGLQFLLWYDEGEERNRGNFPPRFSGRQFPNYSSELNVNALELEDSALYLCASSLGGPRGGYTFGSGTRLTVV.

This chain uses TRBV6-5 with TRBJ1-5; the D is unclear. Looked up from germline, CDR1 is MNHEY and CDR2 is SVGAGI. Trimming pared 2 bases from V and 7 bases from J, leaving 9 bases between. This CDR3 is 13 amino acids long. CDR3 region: CASSYNPVQPQHF. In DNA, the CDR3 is TGTGCCAGCAGTTACAACCCGGTCCAGCCCCAGCATTTT.

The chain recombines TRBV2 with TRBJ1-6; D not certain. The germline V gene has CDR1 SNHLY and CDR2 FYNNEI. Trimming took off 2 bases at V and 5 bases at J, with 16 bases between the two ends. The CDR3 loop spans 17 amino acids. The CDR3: CASSETGRWRDNSPLHF. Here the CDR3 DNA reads TGTGCCAGCAGTGAAACCGGACGATGGAGGGATAATTCACCCCTCCACTTT.

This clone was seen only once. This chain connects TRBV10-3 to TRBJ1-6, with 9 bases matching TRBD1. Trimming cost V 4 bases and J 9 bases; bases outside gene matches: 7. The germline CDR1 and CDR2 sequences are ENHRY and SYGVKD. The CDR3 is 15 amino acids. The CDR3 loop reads CAISAGTGIGSPLHF. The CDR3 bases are TGTGCCATCAGTGCCGGGACAGGGATTGGTTCACCCCTCCACTTT.

The DNA for the CDR3 is TGTGCCAGCAGTTCGGGACAGGCCTCCTACGAGCAGTACTTC. It translates to CASSSGQASYEQYF. The chain combines TRBV4-2 with TRBJ2-7; 8 bases map to TRBD1. V shed 6 bases, J shed 0 bases, and the junction held 4 bases outside the gene matches. The CDR3 totals 14 residues. In germline, CDR1 is LGHNA, CDR2 YNFKEQ.

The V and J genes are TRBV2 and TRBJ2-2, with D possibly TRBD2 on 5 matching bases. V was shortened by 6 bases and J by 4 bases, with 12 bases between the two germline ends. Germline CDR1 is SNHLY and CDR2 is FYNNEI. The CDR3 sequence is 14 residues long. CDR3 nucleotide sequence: TGTGCCAGCAGGGTACTAGGTGGCACCGGGGAGCTGTTTTTT. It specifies CASRVLGGTGELFF.

The CDR3 loop is CASSKVLPGSHTF. The CDR3 DNA follows: TGTGCCAGCAGCAAAGTTTTGCCAGGATCTCACACCTTC. The V gene is TRBV21-1, the J gene TRBJ1-2; the DNA was not used to check the table's D call, TRBD1. TRBV21-1 is noted as a pseudogene. CDR3 length equals 13 residues.

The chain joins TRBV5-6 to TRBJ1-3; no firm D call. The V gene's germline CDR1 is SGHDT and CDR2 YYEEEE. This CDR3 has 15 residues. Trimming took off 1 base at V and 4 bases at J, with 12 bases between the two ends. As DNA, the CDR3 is TGTGCCAGCAGCTTGACATCAAGATTCGGAAACACCATATATTTT. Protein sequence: CASSLTSRFGNTIYF.

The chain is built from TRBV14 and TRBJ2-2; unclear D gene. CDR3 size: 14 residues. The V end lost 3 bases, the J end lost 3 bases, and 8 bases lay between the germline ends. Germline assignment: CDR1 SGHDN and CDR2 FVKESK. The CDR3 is CASSHYRYTGELFF. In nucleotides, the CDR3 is TGTGCCAGCAGCCATTACAGATACACCGGGGAGCTGTTTTTT.

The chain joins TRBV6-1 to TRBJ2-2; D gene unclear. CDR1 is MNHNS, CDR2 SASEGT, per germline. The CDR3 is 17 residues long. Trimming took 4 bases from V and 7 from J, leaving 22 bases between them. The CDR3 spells CASSAPRNSVTGGELFF. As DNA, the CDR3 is TGTGCCAGCAGTGCGCCGAGGAACTCCGTGACGGGCGGGGAGCTGTTTTTT.

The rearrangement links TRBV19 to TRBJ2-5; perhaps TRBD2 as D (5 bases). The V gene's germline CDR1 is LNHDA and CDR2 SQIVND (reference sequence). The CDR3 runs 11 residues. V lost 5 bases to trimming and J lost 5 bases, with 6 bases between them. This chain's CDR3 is CASSGGETQYF. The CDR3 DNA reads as TGTGCCAGTAGTGGCGGGGAGACCCAGTACTTC. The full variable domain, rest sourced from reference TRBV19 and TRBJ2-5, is DGGITQSPKYLFRKEGQNVTLSCEQNLNHDAMYWYRQDPGQGLRLIYYSQIVNDFQKGDIAEGYSVSREKKESFPLTVTSAQKNPTAFYLCASSGGETQYFGPGTRLLVL.

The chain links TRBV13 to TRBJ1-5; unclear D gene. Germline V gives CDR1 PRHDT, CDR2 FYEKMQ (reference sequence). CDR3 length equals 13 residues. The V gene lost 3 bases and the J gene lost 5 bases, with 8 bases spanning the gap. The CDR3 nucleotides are TGTGCCAGCAGCTTCGCGAGGGATCAGCCCCAGCATTTT. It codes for CASSFARDQPQHF.

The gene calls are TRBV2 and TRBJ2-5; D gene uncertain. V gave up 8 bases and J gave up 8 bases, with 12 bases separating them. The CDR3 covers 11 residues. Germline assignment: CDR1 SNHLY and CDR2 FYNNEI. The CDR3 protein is CASQTESTQYF. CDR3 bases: TGTGCCAGCCAGACGGAGAGTACCCAGTACTTC.

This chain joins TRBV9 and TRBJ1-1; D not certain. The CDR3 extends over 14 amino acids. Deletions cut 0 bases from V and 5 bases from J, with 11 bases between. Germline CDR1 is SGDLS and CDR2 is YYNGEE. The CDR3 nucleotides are TGTGCCAGCAGCGTAGGAAACAGTGCGACTGAAGCTTTCTTT. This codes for CASSVGNSATEAFF.